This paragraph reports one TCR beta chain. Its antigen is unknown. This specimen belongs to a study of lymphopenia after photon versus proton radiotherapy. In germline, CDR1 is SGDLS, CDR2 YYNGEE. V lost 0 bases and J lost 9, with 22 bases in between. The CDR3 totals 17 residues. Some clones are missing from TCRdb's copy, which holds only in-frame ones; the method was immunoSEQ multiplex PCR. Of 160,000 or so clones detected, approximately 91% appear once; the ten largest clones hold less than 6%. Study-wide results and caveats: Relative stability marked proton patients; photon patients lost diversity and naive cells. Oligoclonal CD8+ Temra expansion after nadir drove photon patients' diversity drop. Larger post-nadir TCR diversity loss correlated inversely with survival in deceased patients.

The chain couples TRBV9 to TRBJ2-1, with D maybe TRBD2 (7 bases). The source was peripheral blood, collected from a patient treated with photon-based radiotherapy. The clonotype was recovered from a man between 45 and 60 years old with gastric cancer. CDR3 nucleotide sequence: TGTGCCAGCAGCGTAGGGCTCCGGGGGGCGAGCAATGGTGAGCAGTTCTTC. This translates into CASSVGLRGASNGEQFF.